This entry is about one T cell receptor (beta chain). Antigen: not known. Eligibility required adulthood, ileal or ileocolonic Crohn's disease and indicated ileocolonic resection. Using immunoSEQ multiplex PCR, the repertoire was profiled, and TCRdb retains in-frame clones only, with some absent. Of 9,500 to 15,000 clones in the sample, just over 75% were seen once. The sample is drawn from a study of T cell repertoires in ileal Crohn's disease. About the research overall: Thiopurines (about eleven) or anti-TNF agents (approximately 20) were given postoperatively to about half. General study points: Sorted CD8 T cells held more high-frequency clones than CD4.

CDR3 length equals 15 residues. The V end lost 2 bases, the J end lost 0 bases, and 11 bases lay between the germline ends. The germline V gene encodes CDR1 MNHNY and CDR2 SVGAGI (reference sequence). The sequencing sample was made of ileal tissue. The TCR originated in an adult with Crohn's disease. J is TRBJ2-7 and V is TRBV6-6; D gene ambiguous. The CDR3 protein is CASSYGGVSSYEQYF. The DNA of the CDR3 is TGTGCCAGCAGTTACGGTGGTGTCAGCTCCTACGAGCAGTACTTC.